This T cell receptor beta chain was identified during a study of blood T cell repertoires in COVID-19 (TCRdb year 2020). About the full investigation: Collaborator samples came from the United States, Italy and Spain and covered acute and convalescent phases of COVID-19. The prospective study material was composed of cDNA or gDNA derived from T cells, B-cell-depleted T cells, or PBMCs. Samples were obtained from the ongoing ImmuneRACE study (first 160 participants) and from 1,000 to 1,500 subjects provided by 6 global collaborators. Nearly every sample came with metadata listing a de-identified subject ID, COVID-19 status, age in years and sex. Where HLA class I and class II types were available, the types were taken from metadata supplied by the sample provider, not from assay-based typing. Subjects who had been exposed to COVID-19, were actively infected with it, or had recovered from it provided the deeply sampled blood TCRbeta repertoires that made up the dataset. The repertoires were released in a freely available public database intended as a resource for research on the immune response to SARS-CoV-2. The study at large found these results: The quantity of clinical and demographic metadata differed by source and by participant and was supplied without curation.

A remark on this clone: Its antigen has not been determined. No base quality information exists; no much larger clone differs at one position.

Inclusive of the bounding cysteine and phenylalanine, the CDR3 is 16 residues long. This entry keeps only the CDR3 DNA: 48 bases, framed from base 1. As encoded in the germline V gene, CDR1 is SNHLY while CDR2 is FYNNEI. Trimming accounts for 5 bases at V and 7 bases at J, while the number of junction bases matched to no gene is 7. The immunoSEQ Assay, a bias-controlled multiplex PCR, was used to amplify TCRbeta CDR3 regions from genomic DNA. In the authors' own workflow: The number of nucleated cells in each sample was estimated by amplification of reference gene primers within the assay. Sequence reads were collapsed and filtered to measure the absolute abundance of every unique TCRbeta CDR3 rearrangement. For each sample, productive Simpson clonality was calculated by taking the square root of Simpson's diversity index across productive rearrangements. The source is immuneACCESS, and TCRdb retained only in-frame sequences with V and J called. Part of the clones is not carried over; for the studies checked, unresolved V genes explain less than half of this, and the remainder is unexplained. The DNA gave D and trimming, while V, J and clone size come from that table. The sample has about 24,000 clones on record, roughly four fifths of them singletons. Over 2% of the sample comes from the top ten.

In Seattle, one collaborating source enrolled patients while the infection was active and tracked those patients longitudinally over the course of disease. Each collaborating institution followed its own protocols to collect whole blood in K2EDTA tubes. For TCRbeta analysis, collaborators shipped samples as frozen whole blood, isolated PBMCs, or DNA extracted from either of those sample types. This receptor was identified in a woman in her 70s with COVID-19, enrolled during active disease. The sample comprised peripheral blood. This sequence uses TRBV2 and TRBJ2-2, and TRBD2 matches 13 of the central bases. The DNA sequence is TGTGCCAGCAGTCCTCCGGGACTAGCGGGACGCGGGGAGCTGTTTTTT. Translated, this is CASSPPGLAGRGELFF.